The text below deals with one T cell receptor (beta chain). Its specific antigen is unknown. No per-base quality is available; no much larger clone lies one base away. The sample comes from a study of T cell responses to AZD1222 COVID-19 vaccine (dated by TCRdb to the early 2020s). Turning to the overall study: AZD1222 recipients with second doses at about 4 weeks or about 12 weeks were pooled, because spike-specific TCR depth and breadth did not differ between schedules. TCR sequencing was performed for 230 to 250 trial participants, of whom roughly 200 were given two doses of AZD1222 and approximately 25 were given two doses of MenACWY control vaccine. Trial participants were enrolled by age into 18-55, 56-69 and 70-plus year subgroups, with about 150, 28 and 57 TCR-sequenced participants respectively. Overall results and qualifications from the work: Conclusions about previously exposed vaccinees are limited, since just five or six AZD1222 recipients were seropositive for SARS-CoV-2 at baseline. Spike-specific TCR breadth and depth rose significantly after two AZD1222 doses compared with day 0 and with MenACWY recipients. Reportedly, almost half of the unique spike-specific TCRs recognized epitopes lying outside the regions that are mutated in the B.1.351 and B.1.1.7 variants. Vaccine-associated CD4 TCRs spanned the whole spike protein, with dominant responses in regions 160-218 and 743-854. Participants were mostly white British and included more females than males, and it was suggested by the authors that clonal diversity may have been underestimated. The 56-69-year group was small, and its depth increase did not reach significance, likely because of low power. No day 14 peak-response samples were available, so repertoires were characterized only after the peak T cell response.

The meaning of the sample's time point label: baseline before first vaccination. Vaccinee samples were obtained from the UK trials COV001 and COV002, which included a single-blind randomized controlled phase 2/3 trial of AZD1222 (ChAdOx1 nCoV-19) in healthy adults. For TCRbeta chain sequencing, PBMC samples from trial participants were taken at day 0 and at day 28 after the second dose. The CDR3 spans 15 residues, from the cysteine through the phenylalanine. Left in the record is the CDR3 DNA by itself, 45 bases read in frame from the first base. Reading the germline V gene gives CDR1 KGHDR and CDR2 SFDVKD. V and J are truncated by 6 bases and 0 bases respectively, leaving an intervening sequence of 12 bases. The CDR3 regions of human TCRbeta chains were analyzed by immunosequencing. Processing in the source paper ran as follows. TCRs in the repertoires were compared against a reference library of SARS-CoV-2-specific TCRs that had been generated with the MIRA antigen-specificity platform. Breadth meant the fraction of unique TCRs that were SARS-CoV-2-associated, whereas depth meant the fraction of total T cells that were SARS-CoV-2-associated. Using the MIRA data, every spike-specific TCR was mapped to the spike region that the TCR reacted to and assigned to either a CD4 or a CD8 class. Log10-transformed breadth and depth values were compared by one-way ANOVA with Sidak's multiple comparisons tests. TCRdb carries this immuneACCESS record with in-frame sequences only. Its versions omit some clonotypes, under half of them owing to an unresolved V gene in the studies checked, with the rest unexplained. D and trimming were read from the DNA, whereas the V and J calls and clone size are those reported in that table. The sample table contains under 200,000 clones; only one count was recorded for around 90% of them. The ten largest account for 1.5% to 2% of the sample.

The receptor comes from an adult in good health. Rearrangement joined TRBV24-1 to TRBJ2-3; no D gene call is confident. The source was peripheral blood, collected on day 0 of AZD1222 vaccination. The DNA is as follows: TGTGCCACCAGTCCTCTTTTTTCTAGCACAGATACGCAGTATTTT. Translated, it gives CATSPLFSSTDTQYF.